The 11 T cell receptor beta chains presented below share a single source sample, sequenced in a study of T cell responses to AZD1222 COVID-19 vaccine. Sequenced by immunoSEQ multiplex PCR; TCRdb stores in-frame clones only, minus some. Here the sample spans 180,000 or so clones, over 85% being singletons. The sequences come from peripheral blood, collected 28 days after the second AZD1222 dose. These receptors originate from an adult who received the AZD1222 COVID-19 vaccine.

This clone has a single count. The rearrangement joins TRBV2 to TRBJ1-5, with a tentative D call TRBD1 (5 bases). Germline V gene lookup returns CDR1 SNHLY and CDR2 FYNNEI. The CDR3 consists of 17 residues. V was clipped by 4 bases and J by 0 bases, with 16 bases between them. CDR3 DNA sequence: TGTGCCAGCAGTGCCGGGACTAACTCCTATAGCAATCAGCCCCAGCATTTT. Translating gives CASSAGTNSYSNQPQHF. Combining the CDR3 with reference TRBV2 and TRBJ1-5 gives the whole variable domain EPEVTQTPSHQVTQMGQEVILRCVPISNHLYFYWYRQILGQKVEFLVSFYNNEISEKSEIFDDQFSVERPDGSNFTLKIRSTKLEDSAMYFCASSAGTNSYSNQPQHFGDGTRLSIL.

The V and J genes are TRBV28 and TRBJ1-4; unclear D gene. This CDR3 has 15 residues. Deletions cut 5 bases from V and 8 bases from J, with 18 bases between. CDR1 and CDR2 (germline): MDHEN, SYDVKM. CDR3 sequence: CASSIQRDGGEKLFF. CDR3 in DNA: TGTGCCAGCAGTATCCAACGAGACGGTGGCGAAAAACTGTTTTTT.

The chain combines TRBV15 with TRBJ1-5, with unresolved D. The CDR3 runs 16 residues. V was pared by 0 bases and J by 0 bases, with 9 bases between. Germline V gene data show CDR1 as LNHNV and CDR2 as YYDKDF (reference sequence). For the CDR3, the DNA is TGTGCCACCAGCAGAGATCGCGGGTATAGCAATCAGCCCCAGCATTTT. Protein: CATSRDRGYSNQPQHF.

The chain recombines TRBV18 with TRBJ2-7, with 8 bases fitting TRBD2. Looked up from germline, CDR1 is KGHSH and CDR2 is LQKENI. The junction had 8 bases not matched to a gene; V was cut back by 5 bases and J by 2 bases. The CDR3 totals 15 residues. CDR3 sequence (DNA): TGTGCCAGCTCAACCGGGACTAGTACCGCCTACGAGCAGTACTTC. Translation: CASSTGTSTAYEQYF.

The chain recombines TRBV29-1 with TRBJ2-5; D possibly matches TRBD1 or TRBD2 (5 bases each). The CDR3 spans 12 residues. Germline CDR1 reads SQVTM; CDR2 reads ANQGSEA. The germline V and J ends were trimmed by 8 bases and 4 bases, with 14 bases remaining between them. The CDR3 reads CSHFRAGETQYF. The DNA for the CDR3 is TGCAGCCACTTCAGGGCGGGAGAGACCCAGTACTTC.

CDR3 DNA sequence: TGTGCCAGCAGCCAAGCAGGGATTTCCTACAATGAGCAGTTCTTC. It specifies CASSQAGISYNEQFF. The chain joins TRBV4-2 to TRBJ2-1; D perhaps matches TRBD1 (5 bases). This CDR3 contains 15 residues. Trimming shortened V by 1 base and J by 1 base, and 8 bases separated the two germline ends. Germline lookup yields CDR1 LGHNA and CDR2 YNFKEQ.

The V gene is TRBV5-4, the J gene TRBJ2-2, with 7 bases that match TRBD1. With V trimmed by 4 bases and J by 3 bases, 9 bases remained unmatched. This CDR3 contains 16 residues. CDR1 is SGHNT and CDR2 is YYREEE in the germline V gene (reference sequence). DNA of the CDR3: TGTGCCAGCAGCACCCAAAGGGGGCCTTACACCGGGGAGCTGTTTTTT. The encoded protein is CASSTQRGPYTGELFF.

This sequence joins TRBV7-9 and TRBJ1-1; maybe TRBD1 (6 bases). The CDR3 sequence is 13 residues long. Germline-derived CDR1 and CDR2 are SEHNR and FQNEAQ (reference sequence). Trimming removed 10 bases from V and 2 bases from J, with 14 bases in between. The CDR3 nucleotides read TGTGCCACCTCGGACAGTTTAAACACTGAAGCTTTCTTT. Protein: CATSDSLNTEAFF.

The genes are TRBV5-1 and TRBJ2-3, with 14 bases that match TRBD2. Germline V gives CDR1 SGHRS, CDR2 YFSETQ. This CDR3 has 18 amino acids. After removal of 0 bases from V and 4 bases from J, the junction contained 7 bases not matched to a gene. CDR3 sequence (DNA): TGCGCCAGCAGCTTGGGACTAGCGGGGGGGCCTTCCCCAGATACGCAGTATTTT. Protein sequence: CASSLGLAGGPSPDTQYF.

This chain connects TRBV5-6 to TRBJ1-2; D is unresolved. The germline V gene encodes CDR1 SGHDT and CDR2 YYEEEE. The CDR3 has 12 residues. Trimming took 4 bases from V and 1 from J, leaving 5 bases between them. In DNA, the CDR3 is TGTGCCAGCAGCCCGAGTAACTATGGCTACACCTTC. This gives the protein CASSPSNYGYTF.

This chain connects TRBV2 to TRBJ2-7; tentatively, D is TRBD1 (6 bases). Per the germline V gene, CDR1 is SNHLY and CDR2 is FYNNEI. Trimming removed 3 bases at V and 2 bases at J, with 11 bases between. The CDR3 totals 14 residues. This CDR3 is CASSEGDTAYEQYF. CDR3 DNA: TGTGCCAGCAGTGAGGGGGACACCGCCTACGAGCAGTACTTC.